This T cell receptor (beta chain) was obtained from a study of blood T cell repertoires in COVID-19. Study in general: Sources were T cells, B-cell-depleted T cells, or PBMCs; the material itself was cDNA or gDNA.

Libraries were prepared by immunoSEQ multiplex PCR; TCRdb keeps only in-frame clonotypes and omits some of them. This table has 350,000 to 450,000 clones, around 91% appearing once. Trimming stripped 6 bases from V and 3 bases from J, with 8 bases between. This CDR3 contains 12 residues. Looked up from germline, CDR1 is MNHEY and CDR2 is SVGAGI. The sample comprised PBMCs or T cells enriched from blood (not recorded which). This TCR was sampled from a young man who had recovered from COVID-19. The V and J genes are TRBV6-5 and TRBJ1-2; TRBD1 is a possible D gene (6 bases). This chain's CDR3 is CASRGADYGYTF. CDR3 sequence (DNA): TGTGCCAGCAGGGGGGCGGACTATGGCTACACCTTC.